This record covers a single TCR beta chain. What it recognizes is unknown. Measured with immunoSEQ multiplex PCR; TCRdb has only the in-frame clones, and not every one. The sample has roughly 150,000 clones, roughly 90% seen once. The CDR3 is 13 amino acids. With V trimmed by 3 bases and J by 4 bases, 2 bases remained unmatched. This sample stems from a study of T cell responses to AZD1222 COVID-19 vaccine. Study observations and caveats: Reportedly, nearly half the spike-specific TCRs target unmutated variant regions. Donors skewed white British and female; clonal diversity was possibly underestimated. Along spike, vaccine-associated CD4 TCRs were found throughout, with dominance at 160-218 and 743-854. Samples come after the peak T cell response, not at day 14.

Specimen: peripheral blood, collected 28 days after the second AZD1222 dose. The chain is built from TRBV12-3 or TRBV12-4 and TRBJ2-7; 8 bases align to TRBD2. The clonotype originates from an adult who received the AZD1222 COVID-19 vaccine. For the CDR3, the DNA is TGTGCCAGCAGTTTGGGGACTAGATACGAGCAGTACTTC. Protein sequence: CASSLGTRYEQYF.